This T cell receptor (beta chain) was found in a study of T cells after yellow fever vaccination. On the study more broadly: Those fractions that held only low numbers of cells were prepared using the SMART-Seq v4 Ultra Low Input RNA kit. Study-level findings and limits: High-abundance clonotypes from the bulk population could contaminate FACS-sorted repertoires. A large majority of primary-vaccination clones showed up again after the booster (approximately 95% CD4, roughly 88% CD8).

This clonotype was observed many times. Its antigen remains unidentified. The CDR3 loop spans 14 amino acids. The V gene's germline CDR1 is ENHRY and CDR2 SYGVKD. The junction had 3 bases not matched to a gene; V was cut back by 6 bases and J by 5 bases. 5'RACE template switching generated TCR cDNA, adding a universal primer site and UMIs. TCRdb reanalysed the 5' RACE reads using MiXCR and keeps one entry per CDR3 protein. The table has about 630,000 distinct CDR3 sequences, 12% seen once; the top ten hold about 15%. The chain employs TRBV10-3 and TRBJ2-4, with 11 bases identical to TRBD1. The input for sequencing was PBMCs, taken on the day of the yellow fever booster vaccination. The receptor was derived from a young man who received the YFV17D yellow fever vaccine. CDR3 in DNA: TGTGCCATCAGCGGACAGGGGGCAGAAAACATTCAGTACTTC. It encodes CAISGQGAENIQYF.